This T cell receptor beta chain was captured by sequencing in a study of early T cells in non-severe SARS-CoV-2 infection. The CDR3 is made up of 15 amino acids. Deletions cut 4 bases from V and 3 bases from J, with 15 bases between. Germline V CDR1 and CDR2: SGHAT, FQNNGV. This clonotype was counted a few times. Its antigen is undetermined. Study results and limitations: Matching results from VDJdb favored anti-spike CD8 responses, leaving private and CD4 specificities undetected.

Molecules of cDNA were individually given unique molecular identifiers that were attached to them. A single record per CDR3 protein comes from TCRdb applying MiXCR to the 5' RACE reads. Of 100,000 to 120,000 distinct CDR3 sequences listed, around 12% are singletons. V gene TRBV11-2 combines with J gene TRBJ2-5; D might be TRBD1 (5 bases). The TCR was taken from an adult who was a healthcare worker with PCR-confirmed SARS-CoV-2 infection or an uninfected control (not recorded which). The sequences come from whole blood, collected at baseline. This CDR3 reads CASSSVAQGKETQYF. CDR3 in DNA: TGTGCCAGCAGCTCGGTTGCCCAGGGTAAAGAGACCCAGTACTTC.